One T cell receptor beta chain is described in this entry. Its antigen is still unknown. This entry is derived from a study of cytomegalovirus exposure and HLA in healthy donors. The overall study: There were around 100 million unique TCR beta sequences, drawn from about 179 million T cells, in an earlier analysis.

Study-wide findings and caveats: In a later analysis, V- and J-gene trimming of beta chains associated with a DCLRE1C missense variant, replicated independently. Some highly shared sequence variants likely arose as a pipeline artifact. As a later analysis showed, several of the most significant clusters appeared to be linked to common viral pathogens.

The study ran its PCR with 60 Vbeta and 13 Jbeta primers. The repertoire was sequenced with immunoSEQ multiplex PCR; TCRdb's copy has only in-frame clones and lacks some. The sample has 150,000 or so clones. Deletions cut 4 bases from V and 0 bases from J, with 13 bases between. The CDR3 consists of 16 residues. In germline, CDR1 is SGHRS, CDR2 YFSETQ. This sequence joins TRBV5-1 and TRBJ1-4; D remains unclear. The source material was PBMCs. The TCR comes from a woman aged 55-69 years in good health and CMV-seronegative. In DNA form, the CDR3 reads TGCGCCAGCAGCACCTTATCCGGGACAACTAATGAAAAACTGTTTTTT. It specifies CASSTLSGTTNEKLFF.